This T cell receptor (beta chain) was captured in a study of blood T cell repertoires in COVID-19. Original methodology: Amplification of reference gene primers provided the estimated nucleated cell counts. Assay: immunoSEQ multiplex PCR; the TCRdb copy retains only in-frame clones and omits some. D and trimming were read from the DNA, whereas the V and J calls and clone size are those reported in that table. This table holds about 170,000 clones, around 82% found once. V was trimmed by 5 bases and J by 2 bases, leaving 13 bases between them. Germline V gives CDR1 MNHEY, CDR2 SMNVEV (reference sequence). The CDR3 has 15 residues.

This chain connects TRBV27 to TRBJ2-1; D is perhaps TRBD2 (7 bases). The receptor was isolated from a woman between 45 and 65 years old in a cohort exposed to, infected with or recovered from COVID-19 (not recorded which). The sample was PBMCs or T cells enriched from blood (not recorded which). The CDR3 DNA is TGTGCCAGCAGTCGTGAGGGGGGGCCCTACAATGAGCAGTTCTTC. As protein: CASSREGGPYNEQFF.